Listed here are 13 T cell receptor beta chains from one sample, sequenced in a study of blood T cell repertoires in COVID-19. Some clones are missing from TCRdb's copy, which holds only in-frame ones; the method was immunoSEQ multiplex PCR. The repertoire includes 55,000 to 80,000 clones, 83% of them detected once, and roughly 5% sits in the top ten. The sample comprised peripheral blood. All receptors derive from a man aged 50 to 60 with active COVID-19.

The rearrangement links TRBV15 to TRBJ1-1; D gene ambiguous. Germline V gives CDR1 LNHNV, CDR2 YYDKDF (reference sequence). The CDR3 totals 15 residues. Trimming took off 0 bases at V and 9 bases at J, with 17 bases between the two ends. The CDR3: CATSRDSEEGRKAFF. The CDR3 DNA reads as TGTGCCACCAGCAGAGATTCGGAAGAGGGCAGGAAAGCTTTCTTT.

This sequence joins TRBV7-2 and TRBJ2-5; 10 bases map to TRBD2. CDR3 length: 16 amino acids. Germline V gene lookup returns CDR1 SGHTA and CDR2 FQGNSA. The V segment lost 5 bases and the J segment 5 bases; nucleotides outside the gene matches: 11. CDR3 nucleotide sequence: TGTGCCAGCAGCCCCCCGGGACTAGCGCTCCGGGAGACCCAGTACTTC. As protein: CASSPPGLALRETQYF.

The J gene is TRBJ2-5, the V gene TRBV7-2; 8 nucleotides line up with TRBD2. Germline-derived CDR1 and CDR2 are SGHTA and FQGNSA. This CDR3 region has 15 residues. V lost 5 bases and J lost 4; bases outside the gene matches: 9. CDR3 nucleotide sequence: TGTGCCAGCAGCCCCCGAACGGCGGGAGGAGAGACCCAGTACTTC. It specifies CASSPRTAGGETQYF.

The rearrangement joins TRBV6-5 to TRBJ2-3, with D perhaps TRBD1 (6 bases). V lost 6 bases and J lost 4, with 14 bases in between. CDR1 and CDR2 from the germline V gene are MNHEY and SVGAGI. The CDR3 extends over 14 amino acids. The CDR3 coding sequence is TGTGCCAGCAGCCGTTACGCAGGGGCAGATACGCAGTATTTT. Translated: CASSRYAGADTQYF.

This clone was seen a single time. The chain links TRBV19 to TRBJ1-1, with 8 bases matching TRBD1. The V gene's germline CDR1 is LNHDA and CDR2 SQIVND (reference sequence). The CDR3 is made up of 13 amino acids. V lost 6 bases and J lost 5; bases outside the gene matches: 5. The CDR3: CASSSTGETEAFF. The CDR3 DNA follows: TGTGCCAGTAGCTCGACAGGGGAGACTGAAGCTTTCTTT.

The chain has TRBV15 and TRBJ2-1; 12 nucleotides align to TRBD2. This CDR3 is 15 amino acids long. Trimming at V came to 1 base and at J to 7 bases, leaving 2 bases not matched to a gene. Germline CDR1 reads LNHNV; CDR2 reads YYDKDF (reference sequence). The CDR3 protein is CATSRASGRANEQFF. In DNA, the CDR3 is TGTGCCACCAGCAGAGCTAGCGGGAGGGCAAATGAGCAGTTCTTC.

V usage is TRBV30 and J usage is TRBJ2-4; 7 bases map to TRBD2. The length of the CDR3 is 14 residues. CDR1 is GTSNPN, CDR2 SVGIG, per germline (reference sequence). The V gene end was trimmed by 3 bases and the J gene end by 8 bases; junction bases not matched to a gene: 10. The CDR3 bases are TGTGCCTGGAGGGGGGGGGACTCCCTACACATTCAGTACTTC. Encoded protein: CAWRGGDSLHIQYF.

CDR3 DNA sequence: TGTGCCAGCAGTCGGAGCGTCCGGTACGAGCAGTACTTC. Translating gives CASSRSVRYEQYF. The chain has TRBV6-5 and TRBJ2-7; D not certain. Per germline, CDR1 MNHEY and CDR2 SVGAGI. With 5 bases removed from V and 4 bases from J, the gap between germline ends came to 12 bases. This CDR3 spans 13 amino acids.

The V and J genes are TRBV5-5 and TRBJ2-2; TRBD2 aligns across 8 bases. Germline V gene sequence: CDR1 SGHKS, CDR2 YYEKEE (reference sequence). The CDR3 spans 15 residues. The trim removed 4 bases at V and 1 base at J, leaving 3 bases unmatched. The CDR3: CASSTGTRNTGELFF. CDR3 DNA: TGTGCCAGCAGCACCGGGACTAGGAACACCGGGGAGCTGTTTTTT.

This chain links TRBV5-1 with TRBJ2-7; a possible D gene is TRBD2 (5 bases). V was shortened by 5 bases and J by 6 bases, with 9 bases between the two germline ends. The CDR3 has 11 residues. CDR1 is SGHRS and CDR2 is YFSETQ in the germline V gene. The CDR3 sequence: CASRLDSEQYF. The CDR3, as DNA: TGCGCCAGCAGACTGGACTCCGAGCAGTACTTC.

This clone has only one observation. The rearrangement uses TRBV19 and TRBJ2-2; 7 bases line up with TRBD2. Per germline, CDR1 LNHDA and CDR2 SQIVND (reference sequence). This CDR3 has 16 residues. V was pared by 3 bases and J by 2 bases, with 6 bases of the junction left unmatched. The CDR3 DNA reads TGTGCCAGTAGTATGGGTCTAGCGGTAAACACCGGGGAGCTGTTTTTT. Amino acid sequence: CASSMGLAVNTGELFF.

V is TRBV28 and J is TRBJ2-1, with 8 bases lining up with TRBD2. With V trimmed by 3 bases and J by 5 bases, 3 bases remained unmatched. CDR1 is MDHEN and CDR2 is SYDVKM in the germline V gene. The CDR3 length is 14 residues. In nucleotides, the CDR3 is TGTGCCAGCAGTTTGGGACTAGAAAACAATGAGCAGTTCTTC. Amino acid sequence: CASSLGLENNEQFF.

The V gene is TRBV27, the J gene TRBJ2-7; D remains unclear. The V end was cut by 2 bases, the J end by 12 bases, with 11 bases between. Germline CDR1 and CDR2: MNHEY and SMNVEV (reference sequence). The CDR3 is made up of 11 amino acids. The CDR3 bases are TGTGCCAGCAGTTTAGGCAGGCCAACGTACTTC. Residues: CASSLGRPTYF.